A single sample gave rise to the 21 T cell receptor beta chains below, sequenced in a study of T cells in Graves' hyperthyroidism and ophthalmopathy. Researchers amplified the TCR beta CDR3 regions from RNA transcripts. In the first-round RT-PCR of the TCR CDR3, the HTBI primer set was used. TCRdb used MiXCR to reprocess the multiplex PCR reads, holding one entry per CDR3 protein. The table shows 530,000 or so distinct CDR3 sequences, with roughly 18% occurring only once. Specimen: blood. The receptors here all came from a woman between 18 and 29 years old with Graves' ophthalmopathy.

This sequence joins TRBV7-3 and TRBJ2-5, with D maybe TRBD2 (5 bases). The CDR3 runs 15 residues. Germline lookup yields CDR1 SGHTA and CDR2 FQGTGA. V was cut by 5 bases and J by 2 bases, with 15 bases left in between. Here the CDR3 reads CASSPLGVGQETQYF. The CDR3 coding sequence is TGTGCCAGCAGCCCCCTCGGGGTTGGACAAGAGACCCAGTACTTC.

Concerning this clonotype itself: A much larger clone differs from this one at a single base, so this may be a read error. This chain links TRBV30 with TRBJ1-2; D gene ambiguous. From germline, CDR1 is GTSNPN and CDR2 SVGIG (reference sequence). This CDR3 spans 13 amino acids. Deletions cut 4 bases from V and 4 bases from J, with 13 bases between. CDR3 loop: CAWNKKRIYGYTF. The CDR3 nucleotides read TGTGCCTGGAATAAAAAGAGGATCTATGGCTACACCTTC.

V is TRBV9 and J is TRBJ2-3, with 9 bases matching TRBD2. The CDR3 covers 15 residues. The junction had 6 bases not matched to a gene; V was cut back by 6 bases and J by 1 base. Germline V lookup: CDR1 SGDLS, CDR2 YYNGEE. The CDR3 DNA sequence: TGTGCCAGCATCCCGACTAGCGGTGGCACAGATACGCAGTATTTT. It is translated as CASIPTSGGTDTQYF.

This clonotype has at least ten counts. The chain has TRBV4-3 and TRBJ1-1; D unclear. Trimming took 0 bases from V and 0 from J, leaving 8 bases between them. This CDR3 contains 15 residues. The germline V gene encodes CDR1 LGHNA and CDR2 YSLEER. The CDR3 nucleotides read TGCGCCAGCAGCCAAGATATAGGGTTGAACACTGAAGCTTTCTTT. This codes for CASSQDIGLNTEAFF.

The rearrangement joins TRBV25-1 to TRBJ1-6; D perhaps matches TRBD1 (5 bases). This CDR3 has 14 residues. Germline V gene sequence: CDR1 MGHDK, CDR2 SYGVNS. Trimming left V 1 base short and J 11 bases short, with 12 bases between. The CDR3 DNA reads as TGTGCCAGCAGTGAATTTGGGGGGGGGGCACCCCTCCACTTT. Translation: CASSEFGGGAPLHF.

This clonotype was counted only a few times. The V and J genes are TRBV6-1 and TRBJ2-7, with D perhaps matching TRBD1 or TRBD2 (5 bases each). This CDR3 spans 16 amino acids. Trimming left V 4 bases short and J 7 bases short, with 23 bases between. Germline CDR1 MNHNS, CDR2 SASEGT. DNA of the CDR3: TGTGCCAGCAGTGGGGAGCCGGGACGGAGAGTATGGGAGCAGTACTTC. Protein: CASSGEPGRRVWEQYF.

This clonotype was picked up one time. A read error may explain this, as a much larger clone is one base away. The chain combines TRBV7-9 with TRBJ2-3, with D possibly being TRBD2 (6 bases). Between the trimmed V and J ends, which lost 5 bases and 5 bases, there was a span of 20 bases. The CDR3 extends over 16 amino acids. CDR1 and CDR2 from the germline V gene are SEHNR and FQNEAQ (reference sequence). The chain's CDR3 is CASSPHRDRELDTQYF. CDR3 in DNA: TGTGCCAGCAGCCCCCATCGGGACCGGGAGCTAGATACGCAGTATTTT.

Ten or more counts support this clonotype. The chain uses TRBV2 and TRBJ2-3; D may be TRBD1 (5 bases). The CDR3 extends over 14 amino acids. Germline V lookup: CDR1 SNHLY, CDR2 FYNNEI. Trimming shortened V by 6 bases and J by 0 bases, and 10 bases separated the two germline ends. CDR3 region: CASRAGLSTDTQYF. As DNA, the CDR3 is TGTGCCAGCAGGGCAGGGCTCAGCACAGATACGCAGTATTTT. The whole variable domain, filled in from reference TRBV2 and TRBJ2-3, reads EPEVTQTPSHQVTQMGQEVILRCVPISNHLYFYWYRQILGQKVEFLVSFYNNEISEKSEIFDDQFSVERPDGSNFTLKIRSTKLEDSAMYFCASRAGLSTDTQYFGPGTRLTVL.

This clonotype was found a few times. V gene TRBV29-1 combines with J gene TRBJ2-7; either TRBD1 or TRBD2 may supply D (5 bases each). V was clipped by 3 bases and J by 3 bases, with 12 bases between them. Germline CDR1 is SQVTM and CDR2 is ANQGSEA. The CDR3 contains 13 residues. The CDR3 DNA is TGCAGCGTTGAGGGGACGTCGTTCTACGAGCAGTACTTC. This gives the protein CSVEGTSFYEQYF.

This clonotype was counted at least ten times. CDR3 nucleotides: TGTGCCTGGAGTGAAGCGGATGAAGCTTTCTTT. It codes for CAWSEADEAFF. The chain recombines TRBV30 with TRBJ1-1; D is undetermined. Deletions cut 1 base from V and 7 bases from J, with 7 bases between. Germline V CDR1 and CDR2: GTSNPN, SVGIG (reference sequence). The CDR3 covers 11 residues.

This clonotype was counted many times. This chain joins TRBV12-3 or TRBV12-4 and TRBJ1-2; D gene uncertain. The CDR3 sequence is 13 residues long. Trimming cost V 4 bases and J 4 bases, with 10 bases left between them. CDR3 DNA: TGTGCCAGCAGTTCGGACGGGATCTATGGCTACACCTTC. Amino acids: CASSSDGIYGYTF.

The chain links TRBV6-1 to TRBJ1-2, with a weak D call TRBD1 (5 bases). Deletions cut 5 bases from V and 4 bases from J, with 8 bases between. CDR1 and CDR2 (germline): MNHNS, SASEGT. This CDR3 spans 12 amino acids. The CDR3 nucleotides read TGTGCCAGCAGTACAGGCCTCTATGGCTACACCTTC. The encoded protein is CASSTGLYGYTF.

J is TRBJ2-2 and V is TRBV7-3, with D perhaps TRBD1 or TRBD2 (5 bases each). V was pared by 0 bases and J by 8 bases, with 10 bases between. There are 14 residues in the CDR3. Looked up from germline, CDR1 is SGHTA and CDR2 is FQGTGA. In DNA, the CDR3 is TGTGCCAGCAGCTTAACTGGGACCGGTGGGGAGCTGTTTTTT. Its translation is CASSLTGTGGELFF.

This clonotype was counted between two and nine times. V gene TRBV27 combines with J gene TRBJ2-2, with 10 bases fitting TRBD2. V trimming: 5 bases; J trimming: 1 base; junction bases outside the gene matches: 7. CDR1 is MNHEY, CDR2 SMNVEV, per germline (reference sequence). The length of the CDR3 is 17 residues. This CDR3 reads CASSIFGLAENTGELFF. CDR3 sequence (DNA): TGTGCCAGCAGTATATTCGGACTAGCGGAGAACACCGGGGAGCTGTTTTTT.

This clonotype was observed a few times. The chain couples TRBV10-3 to TRBJ1-5, with D possibly matching TRBD1 (6 bases). Germline assignment: CDR1 ENHRY and CDR2 SYGVKD. V lost 6 bases and J 5 bases, leaving 17 bases between the germline ends. This CDR3 is built from 15 residues. This CDR3 is CAISPQGGGYQPQHF. DNA for the CDR3: TGTGCCATCAGCCCACAGGGTGGGGGGTATCAGCCCCAGCATTTT.

This clonotype occurred a few times. The V call is TRBV19, the J call TRBJ2-1, with a tentative D call TRBD2 (6 bases). The CDR3 has 13 residues. The V gene's germline CDR1 is LNHDA and CDR2 SQIVND (reference sequence). V dropped 5 bases and J dropped 9 bases, with 14 bases sitting between them. The CDR3 region has the DNA TGTGCCAGTAGTGACCTAATGGGAGGTGAGCAGTTCTTC. Its protein product is CASSDLMGGEQFF.

The J gene is TRBJ1-5, the V gene TRBV12-3 or TRBV12-4; a possible D gene is TRBD1 (6 bases). Trimming pared 3 bases from V and 7 bases from J, leaving 13 bases between. The CDR3 is made up of 14 amino acids. CDR3 loop: CASSLREQGQPQHF. CDR3 nucleotide sequence: TGTGCCAGCAGTTTGAGGGAACAGGGCCAGCCCCAGCATTTT.

The V call is TRBV29-1, the J call TRBJ2-1, with D hard to call. V was clipped by 5 bases and J by 4 bases, with 6 bases between them. Per germline, CDR1 SQVTM and CDR2 ANQGSEA. The CDR3 has 11 amino acids. CDR3 nucleotides: TGCAGCGTTCTCGATTACAATGAGCAGTTCTTC. Residues: CSVLDYNEQFF.

This clonotype was observed a few times. CDR3 in DNA: TGCAGTGCTAGAGCTGGGACCCGACTAGCCCACCAACCAGATACGCAGTATTTT. Amino acids: CSARAGTRLAHQPDTQYF. The gene calls are TRBV20-1 and TRBJ2-3; 7 positions agree with TRBD2. Germline CDR1 reads DFQATT; CDR2 reads SNEGSKA (reference sequence). V lost 1 base, J lost 4 bases, and 17 bases stayed unmatched. CDR3 length: 18 amino acids.

The chain employs TRBV19 and TRBJ2-7, with a possible D match to TRBD2 (6 bases). From germline, CDR1 is LNHDA and CDR2 SQIVND (reference sequence). The CDR3 length is 14 residues. V was trimmed by 3 bases and J by 0 bases, leaving 9 bases between them. DNA for the CDR3: TGTGCCAGTAGTATCGGGCGGGGCTCCTACGAGCAGTACTTC. Translation gives CASSIGRGSYEQYF.

In this sample, this clonotype turned up many times. The DNA is omitted, as the CDR3 cannot be located on it reliably, and the CDR3 follows TCRdb's listing. This chain uses TRBV3-1 with TRBJ1-2; the D call TRBD1 from the table was never checked on the DNA. The CDR3 has 13 residues if both end residues are counted. Per the germline V gene, CDR1 is LGHDT and CDR2 is YNNKEL (reference sequence). CDR3 sequence: CASSQGRVAGGTF.